The clone carrying this TCR beta chain was counted once. Its antigen remains unidentified. The data were obtained in a study of T cell responses to AZD1222 COVID-19 vaccine. Study results and limitations: Reportedly, nearly half the spike-specific TCRs target unmutated variant regions. Among vaccine-associated CD4 TCRs, coverage spanned spike, with dominance at 160-218 and 743-854. Possibly, clonal diversity was underestimated; donors were largely white British and included more females.

It was second doses at about 4 or about 12 weeks that were pooled. Assay used: immunoSEQ multiplex PCR; TCRdb lists only in-frame clones, some missing. Of about 140,000 clones in the sample, 90% to 95% were seen once. V was clipped by 6 bases and J by 11 bases, with 18 bases between them. CDR1 SGHTA and CDR2 FQGNSA come from the germline V gene. CDR3 length: 13 amino acids. The source material was peripheral blood, sampled 28 days after the second AZD1222 dose. The rearrangement uses TRBV7-2 and TRBJ2-3, with a tentative D call TRBD2 (6 bases). The receptor comes from an adult who received the AZD1222 COVID-19 vaccine. The CDR3 DNA sequence: TGTGCCAGCAGTCAACCGGGACTTCGGGGGCAGTATTTT. Its protein is CASSQPGLRGQYF.